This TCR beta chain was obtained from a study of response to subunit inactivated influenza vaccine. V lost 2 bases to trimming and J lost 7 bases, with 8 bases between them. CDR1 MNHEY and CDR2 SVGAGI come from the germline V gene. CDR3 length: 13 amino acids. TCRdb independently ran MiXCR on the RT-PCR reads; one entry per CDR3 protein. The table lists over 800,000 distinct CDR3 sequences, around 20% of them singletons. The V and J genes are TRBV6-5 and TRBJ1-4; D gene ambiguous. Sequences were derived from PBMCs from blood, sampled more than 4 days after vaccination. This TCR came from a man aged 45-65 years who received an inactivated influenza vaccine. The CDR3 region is CASSYKPSEKLFF. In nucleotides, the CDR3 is TGTGCCAGCAGTTACAAGCCCTCTGAAAAACTGTTTTTT.